The following is a T cell receptor beta chain sequence with its context. Produced via immunoSEQ multiplex PCR; TCRdb's table is partial and in-frame only. The sample lists roughly 30,000 clones, approximately 75% seen once, with under 25% in the top ten. The data originate from a study of blood T cell repertoires in COVID-19. Study at large: Spain, Italy and the United States supplied samples that represented acute and convalescent COVID-19. Sources were T cells, B-cell-depleted T cells, or PBMCs; the material itself was cDNA or gDNA.

The CDR3 spans 13 residues. V was pared by 3 bases and J by 6 bases, with 4 bases of the junction left unmatched. Sequenced: peripheral blood. This chain uses TRBV12-3 or TRBV12-4 with TRBJ2-7; 8 bases agree with TRBD1. The receptor was derived from a boy younger than 10 with active or convalescent COVID-19. This CDR3 is CASSFQGAREQYF. As DNA, the CDR3 is TGTGCCAGCAGTTTTCAGGGGGCACGCGAGCAGTACTTC.